These 11 T cell receptor beta chains came from one sample sequenced in a study of cytomegalovirus exposure and HLA in healthy donors. In the PCR, 60 Vbeta and 13 Jbeta primers were used. The method was immunoSEQ multiplex PCR; TCRdb's version includes in-frame clones alone and lacks a portion of them. In the table there are approximately 150,000 clones, more than 70% of which are singletons. The material sequenced was PBMCs. All receptors come from a male donor in good health and CMV-seronegative.

The genes are TRBV5-1 and TRBJ1-1; a possible D gene is TRBD1 (6 bases). V lost 3 bases, J lost 2 bases, and 11 bases lay in between. The CDR3 loop spans 14 amino acids. Germline CDR1 and CDR2: SGHRS and YFSETQ. In DNA form, the CDR3 reads TGCGCCAGCAGCTCAACAGGGAGTAACACTGAAGCTTTCTTT. Its translation: CASSSTGSNTEAFF.

This chain joins TRBV7-9 and TRBJ2-5; weak D call: TRBD2 (5 bases). Germline V gene data show CDR1 as SEHNR and CDR2 as FQNEAQ (reference sequence). V lost 11 bases and J 2 bases, leaving 15 bases between the germline ends. The CDR3 totals 13 residues. DNA for the CDR3: TGTGCCGGGCGGGCGGATATACAAGAGACCCAGTACTTC. Protein sequence: CAGRADIQETQYF.

The genes are TRBV7-9 and TRBJ2-3; possibly TRBD2 for D (5 bases). The CDR3 has 13 residues. Trimming pared 5 bases from V and 2 bases from J, leaving 8 bases between. Germline V lookup: CDR1 SEHNR, CDR2 FQNEAQ (reference sequence). CDR3 nucleotide sequence: TGTGCCAGCAGCCGGACTTCCACAGATACGCAGTATTTT. The encoded protein is CASSRTSTDTQYF.

V usage is TRBV6-1 and J usage is TRBJ1-5; maybe TRBD1 (5 bases). Trimming shortened V by 3 bases and J by 5 bases, and 14 bases separated the two germline ends. This CDR3 is 15 amino acids long. The germline CDR1 and CDR2 sequences are MNHNS and SASEGT. The CDR3 nucleotides read TGTGCCAGCAGTGACCCGGCCGGGGGAGATCAGCCCCAGCATTTT. Translating gives CASSDPAGGDQPQHF.

The chain couples TRBV27 to TRBJ2-5; the D gene is possibly TRBD2 (5 bases). The V gene's germline CDR1 is MNHEY and CDR2 SMNVEV (reference sequence). There are 12 residues in the CDR3. As DNA, the CDR3 is TGTGCGACGCGTAGCGCCGAAGAGACCCAGTACTTC. The encoded protein is CATRSAEETQYF.

This clone was detected once. V gene TRBV9 combines with J gene TRBJ2-2; tentative D call: TRBD2 (7 bases). The CDR3 contains 17 residues. Trimming cost V 0 bases and J 2 bases, with 14 bases left between them. Germline CDR1 and CDR2: SGDLS and YYNGEE. The CDR3 here is CASSVEGGQGNTGELFF. In nucleotides, the CDR3 is TGTGCCAGCAGCGTAGAGGGGGGGCAGGGTAACACCGGGGAGCTGTTTTTT.

The chain joins TRBV19 to TRBJ1-2, with a tentative D call TRBD1 (6 bases). The CDR3 totals 13 residues. In germline, CDR1 is LNHDA, CDR2 SQIVND (reference sequence). V dropped 5 bases and J dropped 3 bases, with 10 bases sitting between them. CDR3 in DNA: TGTGCCAGTAGTCCTCGGACAGACTATGGCTACACCTTC. Encoded protein: CASSPRTDYGYTF.

This chain joins TRBV18 and TRBJ2-5; TRBD2 is a possible D gene (5 bases). The CDR3 spans 14 residues. Per germline, CDR1 KGHSH and CDR2 LQKENI. Trimming took 3 bases from V and 2 from J, leaving 10 bases between them. CDR3 sequence reads: CASSPGLGQETQYF. CDR3 DNA sequence: TGTGCCAGCTCACCTGGACTGGGGCAAGAGACCCAGTACTTC.

Points on this clone: A much more abundant neighbour one base away suggests this may be a read error. V gene TRBV7-2 combines with J gene TRBJ1-1, with no clear D. The V gene lost 1 base and the J gene lost 2 bases, with 5 bases spanning the gap. Germline V gene sequence: CDR1 SGHTA, CDR2 FQGNSA. CDR3 length: 13 amino acids. The CDR3 nucleotides read TGTGCCAGCAGCTTAGGGGCCAACACTGAAGCTTTCTTT. Translated: CASSLGANTEAFF.

The chain has TRBV5-1 and TRBJ1-1; tentative D call: TRBD1 (5 bases). The CDR3 sequence is 14 residues long. V lost 1 base and J 1 base, leaving 8 bases between the germline ends. CDR1 is SGHRS and CDR2 is YFSETQ in the germline V gene. The CDR3 is CASSLWGGNTEAFF. The DNA of the CDR3 is TGCGCCAGCAGCTTGTGGGGGGGGAACACTGAAGCTTTCTTT. Variable domain in full (rest from reference TRBV5-1 and TRBJ1-1): KAGVTQTPRYLIKTRGQQVTLSCSPISGHRSVSWYQQTPGQGLQFLFEYFSETQRNKGNFPGRFSGRQFSNSRSEMNVSTLELGDSALYLCASSLWGGNTEAFFGQGTRLTVV.

The chain links TRBV18 to TRBJ1-3; TRBD1 matches at 11 bases. Germline CDR1 reads KGHSH; CDR2 reads LQKENI. The junction had 6 bases not matched to a gene; V was cut back by 4 bases and J by 1 base. CDR3 size: 17 residues. This chain's CDR3 is CASSQRRDRGSGNTIYF. CDR3 in DNA: TGTGCCAGCTCACAACGCCGGGACAGGGGGTCTGGAAACACCATATATTTT.